The source of this T cell receptor beta chain is a study of T cell responses to AZD1222 COVID-19 vaccine. Study conclusions and caveats: Only a handful of AZD1222 recipients, more than five in all, had baseline seropositivity. Donors were largely white British and mainly female; clonal diversity was possibly underestimated.

As concerns this clone: The target antigen is unknown.

The assay was immunoSEQ multiplex PCR, and TCRdb's table has in-frame clones only and misses some. The repertoire holds roughly 140,000 clones, with roughly 92% as singletons. V was clipped by 4 bases and J by 9 bases; unmatched bases: 8. The germline gives CDR1 SGHDN, CDR2 FVKESK. CDR3 length: 15 amino acids. The receptor's source is an adult in good health. The gene calls are TRBV14 and TRBJ1-6, with 8 bases matching TRBD1. The sequencing here drew on peripheral blood, taken on day 0 of AZD1222 vaccination. In DNA, the CDR3 is TGTGCCAGCAGCCTTACGACAGGGGTCGGTTCACCCCTCCACTTT. The encoded protein is CASSLTTGVGSPLHF.